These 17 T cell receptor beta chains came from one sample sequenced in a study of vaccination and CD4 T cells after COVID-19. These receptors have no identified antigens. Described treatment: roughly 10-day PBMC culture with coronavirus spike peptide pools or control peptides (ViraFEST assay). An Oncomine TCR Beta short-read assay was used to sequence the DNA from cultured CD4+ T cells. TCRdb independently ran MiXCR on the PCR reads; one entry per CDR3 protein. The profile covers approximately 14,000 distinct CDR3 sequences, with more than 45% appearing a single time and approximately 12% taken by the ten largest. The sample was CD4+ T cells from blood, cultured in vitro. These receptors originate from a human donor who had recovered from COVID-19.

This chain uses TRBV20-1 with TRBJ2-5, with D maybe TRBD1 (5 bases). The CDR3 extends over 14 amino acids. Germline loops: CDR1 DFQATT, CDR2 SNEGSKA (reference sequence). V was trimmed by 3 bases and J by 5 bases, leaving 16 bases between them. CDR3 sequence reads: CSASISAGIETQYF. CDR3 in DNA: TGCAGTGCTAGTATTTCAGCAGGGATCGAGACCCAGTACTTC.

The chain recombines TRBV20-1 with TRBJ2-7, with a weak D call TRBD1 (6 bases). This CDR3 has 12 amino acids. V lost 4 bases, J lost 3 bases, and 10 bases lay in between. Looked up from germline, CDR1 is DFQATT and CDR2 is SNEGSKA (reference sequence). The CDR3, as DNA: TGCAGTGCTACTGACAGGCTCTACGAGCAGTACTTC. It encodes CSATDRLYEQYF.

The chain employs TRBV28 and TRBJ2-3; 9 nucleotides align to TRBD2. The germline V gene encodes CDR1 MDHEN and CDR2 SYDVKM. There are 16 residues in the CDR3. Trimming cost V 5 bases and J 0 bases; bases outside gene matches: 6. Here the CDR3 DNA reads TGTGCCAGCAGTCCTGCGGGGGGGAGGAGCACAGATACGCAGTATTTT. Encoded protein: CASSPAGGRSTDTQYF. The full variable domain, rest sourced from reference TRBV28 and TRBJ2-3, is DVKVTQSSRYLVKRTGEKVFLECVQDMDHENMFWYRQDPGLGLRLIYFSYDVKMKEKGDIPEGYSVSREKKERFSLILESASTNQTSMYLCASSPAGGRSTDTQYFGPGTRLTVL.

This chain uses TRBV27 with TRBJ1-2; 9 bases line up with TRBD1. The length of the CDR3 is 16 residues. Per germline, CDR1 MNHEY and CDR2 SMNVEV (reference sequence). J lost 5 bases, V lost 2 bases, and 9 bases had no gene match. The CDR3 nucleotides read TGTGCCAGCAGTTTAGTCGGAACAGGGGGCGGGTATGGCTACACCTTC. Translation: CASSLVGTGGGYGYTF.

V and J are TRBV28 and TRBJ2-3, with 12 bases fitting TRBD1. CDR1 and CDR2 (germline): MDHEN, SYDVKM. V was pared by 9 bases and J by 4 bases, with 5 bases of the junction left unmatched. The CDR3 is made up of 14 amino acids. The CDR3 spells CASSRDRGPDTQYF. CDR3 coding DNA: TGTGCCAGTTCCCGGGACAGGGGGCCAGATACGCAGTATTTT.

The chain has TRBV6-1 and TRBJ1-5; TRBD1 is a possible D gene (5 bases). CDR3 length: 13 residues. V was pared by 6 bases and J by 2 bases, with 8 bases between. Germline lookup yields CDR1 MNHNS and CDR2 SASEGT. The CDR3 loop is CASRGTGNQPQHF. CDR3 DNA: TGTGCCAGCAGAGGGACTGGCAATCAGCCCCAGCATTTT.

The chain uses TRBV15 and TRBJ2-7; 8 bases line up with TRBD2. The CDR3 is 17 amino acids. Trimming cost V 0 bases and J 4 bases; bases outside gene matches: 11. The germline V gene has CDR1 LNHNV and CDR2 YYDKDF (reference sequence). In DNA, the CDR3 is TGTGCCACCAGCAGAGATTCCGCCCGAAGCGGGAGTTACGAGCAGTACTTC. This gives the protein CATSRDSARSGSYEQYF.

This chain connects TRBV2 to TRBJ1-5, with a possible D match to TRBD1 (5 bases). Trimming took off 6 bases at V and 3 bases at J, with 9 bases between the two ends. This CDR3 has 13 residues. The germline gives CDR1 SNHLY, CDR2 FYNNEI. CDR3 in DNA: TGTGCCAGCAGGGTAGGACACAATCAGCCCCAGCATTTT. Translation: CASRVGHNQPQHF.

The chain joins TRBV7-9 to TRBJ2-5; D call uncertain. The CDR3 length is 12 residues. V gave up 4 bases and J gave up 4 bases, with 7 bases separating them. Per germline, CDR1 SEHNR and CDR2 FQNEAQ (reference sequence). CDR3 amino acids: CASSWQRETQYF. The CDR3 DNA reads TGTGCCAGCAGCTGGCAAAGAGAGACCCAGTACTTC.

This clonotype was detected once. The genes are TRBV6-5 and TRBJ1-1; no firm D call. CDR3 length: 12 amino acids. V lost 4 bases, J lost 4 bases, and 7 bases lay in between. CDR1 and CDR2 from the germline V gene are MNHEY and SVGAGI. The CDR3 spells CASSSTSTEAFF. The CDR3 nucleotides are TGTGCCAGCAGTTCTACGAGCACTGAAGCTTTCTTT.

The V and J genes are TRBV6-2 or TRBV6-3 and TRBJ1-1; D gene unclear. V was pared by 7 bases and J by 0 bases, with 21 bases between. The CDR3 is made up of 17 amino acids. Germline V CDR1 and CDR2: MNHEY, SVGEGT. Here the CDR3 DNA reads TGTGCCAGCATAGGCAGGCCGAGAAACGGACTGAACACTGAAGCTTTCTTT. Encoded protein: CASIGRPRNGLNTEAFF.

The CDR3 is CASELPGHRAGELFF. CDR3 DNA: TGTGCCAGTGAACTTCCGGGACATCGAGCCGGGGAGCTGTTTTTT. The rearrangement uses TRBV28 and TRBJ2-2; a weak D match, TRBD1 (6 bases). The V gene lost 9 bases and the J gene lost 6 bases, with 20 bases spanning the gap. Germline CDR1 and CDR2: MDHEN and SYDVKM. CDR3 size: 15 residues.

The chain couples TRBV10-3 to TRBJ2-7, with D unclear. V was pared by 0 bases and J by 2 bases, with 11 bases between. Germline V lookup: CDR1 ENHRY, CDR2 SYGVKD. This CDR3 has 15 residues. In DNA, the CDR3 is TGTGCCATCAGTGAGTCGTTAGGCCGACCCTACGAGCAGTACTTC. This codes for CAISESLGRPYEQYF.

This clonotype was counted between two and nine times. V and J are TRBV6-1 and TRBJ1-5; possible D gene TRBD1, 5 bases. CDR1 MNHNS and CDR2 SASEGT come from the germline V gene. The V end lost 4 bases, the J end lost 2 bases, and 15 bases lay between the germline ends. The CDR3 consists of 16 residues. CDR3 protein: CASSALQGNGNQPQHF. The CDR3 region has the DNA TGTGCCAGCAGTGCGTTGCAGGGAAATGGCAATCAGCCCCAGCATTTT.

As DNA, the CDR3 is TGCGCCAGCAGCCAAGTTCACGGGGGCCCAGCAGATACGCAGTATTTT. It yields the protein CASSQVHGGPADTQYF. J is TRBJ2-3 and V is TRBV4-1; D may be TRBD1 or TRBD2 (6 bases each). The CDR3 runs 16 residues. The germline gives CDR1 MGHRA, CDR2 YSYEKL. V gave up 1 base and J gave up 4 bases, with 15 bases separating them.

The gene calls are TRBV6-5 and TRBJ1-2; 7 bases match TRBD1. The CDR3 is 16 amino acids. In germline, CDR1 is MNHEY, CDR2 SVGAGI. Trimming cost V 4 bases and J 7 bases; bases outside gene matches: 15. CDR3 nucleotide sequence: TGTGCCAGCAGTTCGGGACAGAGGAGAGGAGTTCTTGGCTACACCTTC. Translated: CASSSGQRRGVLGYTF.

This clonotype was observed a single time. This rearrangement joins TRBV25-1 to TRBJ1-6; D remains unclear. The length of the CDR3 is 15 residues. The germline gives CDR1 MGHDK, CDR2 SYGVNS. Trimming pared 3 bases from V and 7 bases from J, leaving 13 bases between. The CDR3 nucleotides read TGTGCCAGCAGTGAGTTGGGCAGACACAATTCACCCCTCCACTTT. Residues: CASSELGRHNSPLHF.